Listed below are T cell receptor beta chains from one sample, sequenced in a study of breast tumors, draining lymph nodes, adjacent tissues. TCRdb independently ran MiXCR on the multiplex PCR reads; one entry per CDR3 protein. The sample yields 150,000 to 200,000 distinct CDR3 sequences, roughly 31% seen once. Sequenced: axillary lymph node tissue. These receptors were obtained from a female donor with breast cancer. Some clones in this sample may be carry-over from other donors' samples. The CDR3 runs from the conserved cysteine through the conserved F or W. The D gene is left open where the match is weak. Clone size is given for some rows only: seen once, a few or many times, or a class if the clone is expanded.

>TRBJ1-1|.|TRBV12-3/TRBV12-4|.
CASGWDQNTEAFF
TGTGCTAGTGGTTGGGACCAGAACACTGAAGCTTTCTTT
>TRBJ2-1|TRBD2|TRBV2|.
CASTSGRNNEQFF
TGTGCCAGCACTAGCGGGCGGAACAATGAGCAGTTCTTC
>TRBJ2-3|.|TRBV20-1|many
CSARGTIVTDTQYF
TGCAGTGCTAGAGGGACTATAGTCACAGATACGCAGTATTTT
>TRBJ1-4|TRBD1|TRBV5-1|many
CASSLGPLGQGEKLFF
TGCGCCAGCAGCTTGGGCCCCCTGGGACAGGGTGAAAAACTGTTTTTT
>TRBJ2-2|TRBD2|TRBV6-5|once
CASSHSGVGPAGDTGELFF
TGTGCCAGCAGTCACTCGGGTGTAGGACCAGCGGGAGACACCGGGGAGCTGTTTTTT
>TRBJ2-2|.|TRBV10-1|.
CASSESTGELFF
TGCGCCAGCAGTGAGAGCACCGGGGAGCTGTTTTTT
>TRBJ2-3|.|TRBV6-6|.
CASSYGSASSTDTQYF
TGTGCCAGCAGTTACGGGTCGGCCTCTAGCACAGATACGCAGTATTTT
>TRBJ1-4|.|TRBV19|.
CASSIAGDEKLFF
TGTGCCAGTAGTATCGCCGGGGATGAAAAACTGTTTTTT
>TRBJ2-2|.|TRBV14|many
CASSQQGWELFF
TGTGCCAGCAGCCAACAGGGTTGGGAGCTGTTTTTT
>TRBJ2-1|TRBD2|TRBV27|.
CASSLVTSNNEQLF
TGTGCCAGCAGTTTAGTGACTAGCAACAATGAGCAGCTCTTC
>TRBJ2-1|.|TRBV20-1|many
CSARDGTTYNEQFF
TGCAGTGCTAGAGACGGGACCACTTACAATGAGCAGTTCTTC
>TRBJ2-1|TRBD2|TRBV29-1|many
CSVKITLADNEQFF
TGCAGCGTGAAAATAACTCTAGCGGATAATGAGCAGTTCTTC
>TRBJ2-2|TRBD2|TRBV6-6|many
CASSLSGTSATGELFF
TGTGCCAGCAGCCTCTCCGGGACTAGCGCCACCGGGGAGCTGTTTTTT
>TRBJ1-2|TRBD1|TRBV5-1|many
CASSLTPGTGAFF
TGCGCCAGCAGCTTGACCCCAGGGACAGGGGCCTTCTTC
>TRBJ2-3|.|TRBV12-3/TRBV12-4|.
CASSRSGTTDTQYF
TGTGCCAGCAGTCGCTCCGGGACTACAGATACGCAGTATTTT
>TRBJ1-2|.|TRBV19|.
CASMMDSSLINYGYTF
TGTGCCAGTATGATGGACAGCAGTCTGATTAACTATGGCTACACCTTC
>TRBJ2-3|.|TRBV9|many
CASSPRVFTSTDTQYF
TGTGCCAGCAGCCCCCGGGTGTTTACTAGCACAGATACGCAGTATTTT
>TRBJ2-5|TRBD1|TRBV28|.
CASRRGRFEETQYF
TGTGCCAGCAGGAGGGGGCGTTTCGAAGAGACCCAGTACTTC
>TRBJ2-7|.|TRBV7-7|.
CASSPTASSPEQYF
TGTGCTAGCAGCCCTACAGCCAGCTCCCCCGAGCAGTACTTC
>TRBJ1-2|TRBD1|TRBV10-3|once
CAIRPGQGNGYTF
TGTGCCATCAGACCGGGACAGGGAAATGGCTACACCTTC
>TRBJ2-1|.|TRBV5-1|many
CASSLAVTYEQFF
TGCGCCAGCAGCTTGGCCGTAACGTATGAGCAGTTCTTC
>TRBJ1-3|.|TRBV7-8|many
CASSLEGGRHSGNTIYF
TGTGCCAGCAGCTTAGAAGGTGGCAGACACTCTGGAAACACCATATATTTT
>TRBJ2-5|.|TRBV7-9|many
CASSPASWETQYF
TGTGCCAGCAGCCCAGCGAGTTGGGAGACCCAGTACTTC
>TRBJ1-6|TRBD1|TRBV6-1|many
CASSAQTGRNSPLHF
TGTGCCAGCAGTGCCCAGACAGGGCGGAATTCACCCCTCCACTTT
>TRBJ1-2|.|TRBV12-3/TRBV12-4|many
CASSSPVGGYTF
TGTGCCAGCAGTTCCCCGGTAGGAGGCTACACCTTC
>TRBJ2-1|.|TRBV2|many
CASSVFENEQFF
TGTGCCAGCAGCGTCTTTGAAAATGAGCAGTTCTTC
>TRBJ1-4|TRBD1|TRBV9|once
CASSVEGASEKLFF
TGTGCCAGCAGCGTAGAGGGGGCCTCTGAAAAACTGTTTTTT
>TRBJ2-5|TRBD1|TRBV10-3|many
CAISDRGLGETQYF
TGTGCCATCAGCGACAGGGGGCTGGGAGAGACCCAGTACTTC
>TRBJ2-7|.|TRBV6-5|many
CASSFRIRGSYEQYF
TGTGCCAGCAGTTTCCGCATCAGAGGGAGCTACGAGCAGTACTTC